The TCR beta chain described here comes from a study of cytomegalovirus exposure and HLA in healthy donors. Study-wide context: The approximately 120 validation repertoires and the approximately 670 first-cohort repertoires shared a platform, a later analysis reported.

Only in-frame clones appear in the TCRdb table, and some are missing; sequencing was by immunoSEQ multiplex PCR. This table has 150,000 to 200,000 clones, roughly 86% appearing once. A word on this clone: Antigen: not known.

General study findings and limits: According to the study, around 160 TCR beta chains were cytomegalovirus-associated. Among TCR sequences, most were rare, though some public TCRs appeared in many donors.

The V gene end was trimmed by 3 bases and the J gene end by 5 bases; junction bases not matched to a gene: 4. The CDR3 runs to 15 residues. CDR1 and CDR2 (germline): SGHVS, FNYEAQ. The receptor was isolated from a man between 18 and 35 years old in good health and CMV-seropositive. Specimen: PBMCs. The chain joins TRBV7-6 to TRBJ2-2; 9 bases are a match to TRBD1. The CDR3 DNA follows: TGTGCCAGCAGCTTTGGGACAGGGAGGACCGGGGAGCTGTTTTTT. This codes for CASSFGTGRTGELFF.